This TCR beta chain came from a study of identical twins. Unique molecular identifiers were present on the cDNA, which also gained a universal primer site by template switching. TCRdb re-called the 5' RACE reads through MiXCR, storing one row per CDR3 protein. Of approximately 670,000 distinct CDR3 sequences detected, 6.1% appear once; the ten largest clones hold under 2%. This TCR came from a man younger than 35 in good health. Sequenced sample: naive T cells sorted from blood.

The CDR3 DNA reads TGTGCCAGCAGTTTAGTTGGGACAGCAAACAATGAGCAGTTCTTC. It codes for CASSLVGTANNEQFF. This sequence joins TRBV12-3 or TRBV12-4 and TRBJ2-1, with 7 bases that match TRBD1. V was pared by 1 base and J by 5 bases, with 5 bases of the junction left unmatched. The CDR3 has 15 amino acids.